Listed here is a single TCR beta chain. No antigen is known for it. The PCR made use of 60 Vbeta and 13 Jbeta primers. The repertoire was sequenced with immunoSEQ multiplex PCR; TCRdb's copy has only in-frame clones and lacks some. The table includes 200,000 to 250,000 clones, roughly 90% detected once. Germline CDR1 and CDR2: SEHNR and FQNEAQ (reference sequence). The CDR3 spans 15 residues. With V trimmed by 5 bases and J by 6 bases, 7 bases remained unmatched. In nominal health when sampled, donors likely had unrecorded immune exposures nonetheless. This specimen belongs to a study of cytomegalovirus exposure and HLA in healthy donors. Study results and caveats: Reports state that TCR beta sequences accurately predicted most subjects' HLA-A and HLA-B alleles. About 87% or about 30% of the time was how often most TCR beta V segments were productive, according to an earlier analysis.

The specimen sequenced was PBMCs. The V call is TRBV7-9, the J call TRBJ1-6, with 7 bases fitting TRBD1. The source is a young woman in good health and CMV-seronegative. The CDR3: CASSPATGPNSPLHF. CDR3 nucleotide sequence: TGTGCCAGCAGCCCGGCGACAGGGCCTAATTCACCCCTCCACTTT.